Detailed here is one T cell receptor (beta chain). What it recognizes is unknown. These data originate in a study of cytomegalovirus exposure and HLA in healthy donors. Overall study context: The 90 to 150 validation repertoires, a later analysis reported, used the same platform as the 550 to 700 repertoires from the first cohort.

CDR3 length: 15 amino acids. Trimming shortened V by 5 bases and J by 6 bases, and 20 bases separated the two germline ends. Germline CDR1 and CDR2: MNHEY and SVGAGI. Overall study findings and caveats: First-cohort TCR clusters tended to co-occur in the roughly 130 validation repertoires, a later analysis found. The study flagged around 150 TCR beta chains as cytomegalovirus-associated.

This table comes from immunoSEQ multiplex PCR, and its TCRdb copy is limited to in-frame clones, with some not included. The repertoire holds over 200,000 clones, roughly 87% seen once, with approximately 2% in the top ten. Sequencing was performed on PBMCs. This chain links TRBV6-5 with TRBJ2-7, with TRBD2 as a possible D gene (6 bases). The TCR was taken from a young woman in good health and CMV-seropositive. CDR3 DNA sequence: TGTGCCAGCAGTCGACGCGGGCGGGGATCGGGCGAGCAGTACTTC. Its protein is CASSRRGRGSGEQYF.